The 20 T cell receptor beta chains below were found in one sample sequenced in a study of blood T cell repertoires in COVID-19. Here immunoSEQ multiplex PCR was the method, and the copy in TCRdb shows in-frame clones only, minus some. This repertoire shows some 280,000 clones, roughly 89% found once; its top ten account for approximately 3%. Source material: peripheral blood. The receptors come from a woman aged 25-40 years with active or convalescent COVID-19.

The chain links TRBV19 to TRBJ1-2; 9 nucleotides align to TRBD1. After removal of 1 base from V and 8 bases from J, the junction contained 8 bases not matched to a gene. The CDR3 extends over 15 amino acids. CDR1 and CDR2 (germline): LNHDA, SQIVND (reference sequence). The CDR3 spells CASSIAPGQGSGYTF. The CDR3 DNA follows: TGTGCCAGTAGTATAGCCCCAGGACAGGGGAGCGGCTACACCTTC.

This clone was picked up a small number of times. The V call is TRBV27, the J call TRBJ1-2, with D possibly being TRBD1 (6 bases). CDR3 size: 13 residues. CDR1 and CDR2 from the germline V gene are MNHEY and SMNVEV (reference sequence). Trimming took 2 bases from V and 6 from J, leaving 10 bases between them. The CDR3 sequence is CASSLNRVDGYTF. Written as DNA, the CDR3 is TGTGCCAGCAGTTTAAACAGGGTAGATGGCTACACCTTC.

This chain joins TRBV6-5 and TRBJ2-7, with 7 positions matching TRBD1. J lost 2 bases, V lost 5 bases, and 6 bases had no gene match. The CDR3 is 14 amino acids. Germline V gene lookup returns CDR1 MNHEY and CDR2 SVGAGI. CDR3 amino acids: CASSTGTVAYEQYF. For the CDR3, the DNA is TGTGCCAGCAGTACCGGGACAGTAGCCTACGAGCAGTACTTC.

This chain joins TRBV6-6 and TRBJ1-2; 8 nucleotides line up with TRBD1. The CDR3 has 14 amino acids. V lost 10 bases to trimming and J lost 0 bases; unmatched junction nucleotides: 7. Per the germline V gene, CDR1 is MNHNY and CDR2 is SVGAGI (reference sequence). The CDR3 reads CATQPTGANYGYTF. DNA of the CDR3: TGTGCCACACAACCGACAGGGGCTAACTATGGCTACACCTTC.

The chain is built from TRBV4-1 and TRBJ1-2; the D is unclear. Trimming removed 4 bases at V and 6 bases at J, with 21 bases between. Per the germline V gene, CDR1 is MGHRA and CDR2 is YSYEKL. The CDR3 totals 16 residues. CDR3 in DNA: TGCGCCAGCAGCCGCGAGGTGACCCCTGCCTACAATGGCTACACCTTC. As protein: CASSREVTPAYNGYTF.

The genes are TRBV7-9 and TRBJ2-7; 10 bases agree with TRBD1. The V segment lost 3 bases and the J segment 1 base; nucleotides outside the gene matches: 3. The CDR3 covers 15 residues. Germline assignment: CDR1 SEHNR and CDR2 FQNEAQ (reference sequence). The CDR3: CASSLGGQGSYEQYF. For the CDR3, the DNA is TGTGCCAGCAGCTTGGGGGGACAGGGGTCCTACGAGCAGTACTTC.

V and J are TRBV7-2 and TRBJ1-1; D is undetermined. The CDR3 runs to 17 residues. Trimming removed 1 base from V and 6 bases from J, with 21 bases in between. Germline values: CDR1 SGHTA, CDR2 FQGNSA. DNA for the CDR3: TGTGCCAGCAGCTTAGAAATTGCTGGCAGAGGGAGATCTGAAGCTTTCTTT. Its translation: CASSLEIAGRGRSEAFF.

V and J are TRBV3-1 (or the pseudogene TRBV3-2) and TRBJ2-7; 7 bases line up with TRBD1. The CDR3 spans 14 residues. V shed 4 bases and J 1 base; nucleotides not matched to a gene: 4. CDR1 and CDR2 from the germline V gene are LGHDT and YNNKEL (reference sequence). The CDR3 spells CASSRKTGSYEQYF. Here the CDR3 DNA reads TGTGCCAGCAGCCGGAAGACAGGGTCCTACGAGCAGTACTTC.

This chain links TRBV7-9 with TRBJ2-3, with a tentative D call TRBD2 (6 bases). The CDR3 loop spans 13 amino acids. Germline CDR1 is SEHNR and CDR2 is FQNEAQ (reference sequence). V lost 1 base and J 6 bases, leaving 8 bases between the germline ends. The CDR3 protein is CASSLVLADTQYF. CDR3 sequence (DNA): TGTGCCAGCAGCTTAGTCCTAGCGGATACGCAGTATTTT.

This clone showed up just once. The chain recombines TRBV4-1 with TRBJ2-1; TRBD1 aligns across 10 bases. Germline CDR1 reads MGHRA; CDR2 reads YSYEKL. Trimming cost V 4 bases and J 9 bases; bases outside gene matches: 9. This CDR3 comprises 15 residues. CDR3 in DNA: TGCGCCAGCAGCCGAACTGAGACAGGGGGCCGTGAGCAGTTCTTC. Translation gives CASSRTETGGREQFF.

The CDR3 sequence is CASSGTLLQGTGANVLTF. As DNA, the CDR3 is TGTGCCAGTAGTGGCACATTACTTCAGGGAACCGGGGCCAACGTCCTGACTTTC. The rearrangement uses TRBV19 and TRBJ2-6; a possible D gene is TRBD1 (5 bases). V dropped 5 bases and J dropped 4 bases, with 21 bases sitting between them. The CDR3 is made up of 18 amino acids. The germline V gene has CDR1 LNHDA and CDR2 SQIVND (reference sequence).

For this clone: Mismatch with germline at one junction end may stem from a read error. The chain uses TRBV7-7 and TRBJ1-6; no definite D call. Looked up from germline, CDR1 is SSHAT and CDR2 is FNYEAQ (reference sequence). The length of the CDR3 is 13 residues. For the CDR3, the DNA is TGTGCTAGCAGCTTCTCCCAGGATTCACCCCTCCACTTT. Its protein is CASSFSQDSPLHF.

The chain joins TRBV19 to TRBJ2-3; 12 positions match TRBD2. The CDR3 spans 16 residues. Germline assignment: CDR1 LNHDA and CDR2 SQIVND (reference sequence). The ends lost 4 bases at V and 1 base at J; junction bases unmatched: 3. CDR3 DNA sequence: TGTGCCAGTAGTACTCGGACTAGCGGGGGCACAGATACGCAGTATTTT. Amino acid sequence: CASSTRTSGGTDTQYF.

The rearrangement links TRBV29-1 to TRBJ2-7; TRBD1 is a possible D gene (5 bases). V was trimmed by 6 bases and J by 0 bases, leaving 12 bases between them. The CDR3 totals 13 residues. Germline V gives CDR1 SQVTM, CDR2 ANQGSEA. This chain's CDR3 is CSVPGPSSYEQYF. Written as DNA, the CDR3 is TGCAGCGTCCCAGGGCCGAGCTCCTACGAGCAGTACTTC.

The J gene is TRBJ1-5, the V gene TRBV2; 8 bases agree with TRBD1. Trimming removed 6 bases from V and 1 base from J; junction bases left unmatched: 2. The CDR3 is made up of 14 amino acids. Per the germline V gene, CDR1 is SNHLY and CDR2 is FYNNEI. The CDR3 sequence is CASRGQVSNQPQHF. The CDR3 coding sequence is TGTGCCAGCAGGGGACAGGTGAGCAATCAGCCCCAGCATTTT. The complete variable domain, with remaining parts taken from reference TRBV2 and TRBJ1-5, reads EPEVTQTPSHQVTQMGQEVILRCVPISNHLYFYWYRQILGQKVEFLVSFYNNEISEKSEIFDDQFSVERPDGSNFTLKIRSTKLEDSAMYFCASRGQVSNQPQHFGDGTRLSIL.

This clone has only one observation. The chain has TRBV7-2 and TRBJ2-3; D might be TRBD1 (5 bases). Germline CDR1 SGHTA, CDR2 FQGNSA. The CDR3 has 17 residues. With 2 bases removed from V and 1 base from J, the gap between germline ends came to 16 bases. CDR3 DNA sequence: TGTGCCAGCAGCTTAAATAGGGGCCCCCTAGGCACAGATACGCAGTATTTT. Amino acid sequence: CASSLNRGPLGTDTQYF.

The rearrangement uses TRBV18 and TRBJ1-2; TRBD1 matches at 8 bases. The length of the CDR3 is 16 residues. The V segment lost 4 bases and the J segment 4 bases; nucleotides outside the gene matches: 11. CDR1 and CDR2 (germline): KGHSH, LQKENI. In nucleotides, the CDR3 is TGTGCCAGCTCACTTAATCCGGGACAGGCCAGCTATGGCTACACCTTC. Its protein product is CASSLNPGQASYGYTF.

There are a few counts of this clone. The CDR3 region is CAWARIRDRTTNYGYTF. The CDR3 bases are TGTGCCTGGGCCCGGATCCGGGACAGGACAACTAACTATGGCTACACCTTC. V is TRBV30 and J is TRBJ1-2; 8 positions agree with TRBD1. Trimming took 5 bases from V and 0 from J; bases not matched to a gene: 14. CDR3 size: 17 residues. Germline values: CDR1 GTSNPN, CDR2 SVGIG (reference sequence). The variable domain in full, with the rest retrieved from reference TRBV30 and TRBJ1-2, is SQTIHQWPATLVQPVGSPLSLECTVEGTSNPNLYWYRQAAGRGLQLLFYSVGIGQISSEVPQNLSASRPQDRQFILSSKKLLLSDSGFYLCAWARIRDRTTNYGYTFGSGTRLTVV.

The chain recombines TRBV27 with TRBJ1-2, with D tentatively TRBD1 (5 bases). Germline V lookup: CDR1 MNHEY, CDR2 SMNVEV (reference sequence). V dropped 3 bases and J dropped 5 bases, with 10 bases sitting between them. This CDR3 has 13 residues. The CDR3 is CASSLSQGYGYTF. The CDR3 DNA reads TGTGCCAGCAGTTTGTCCCAGGGTTATGGCTACACCTTC.

This chain joins TRBV11-2 and TRBJ2-7, with 8 positions matching TRBD2. This CDR3 spans 16 amino acids. J lost 4 bases, V lost 0 bases, and 8 bases had no gene match. Germline-derived CDR1 and CDR2 are SGHAT and FQNNGV. The CDR3 loop reads CASSLDRARGGYEQYF. The DNA of the CDR3 is TGTGCCAGCAGCTTAGACAGGGCACGGGGGGGGTACGAGCAGTACTTC.